The 22 T cell receptor beta chains below all came from one sample that was sequenced in a study of T-cell memory formation after mild COVID-19. TCRdb called the 5' RACE reads again in MiXCR, with one record for every CDR3 protein. The sample gives 300,000 to 350,000 distinct CDR3 sequences, approximately 20% of which show up once; roughly 20% is in the top ten. Sequencing was done on a sample of PBMCs or a T cell subset sorted from them (not recorded which). These receptors were taken from a man between 18 and 35 years old who had mild COVID-19 (a few samples of this study predate the infection). Cell type and time point are not known.

The chain combines TRBV12-5 with TRBJ2-3; TRBD1 or TRBD2 may be the D gene (5 bases each). The CDR3 covers 14 residues. V was shortened by 5 bases and J by 10 bases, with 19 bases between the two germline ends. Per germline, CDR1 LGHNT and CDR2 FRNRAP. CDR3 in amino acids: CASGLGTAAEPQYF. Here the CDR3 DNA reads TGTGCTAGTGGTCTAGGGACCGCGGCCGAGCCGCAGTATTTT.

The chain links TRBV12-3 or TRBV12-4 to TRBJ1-1, with 10 bases that match TRBD1. CDR3 length: 14 residues. Trimming cost V 8 bases and J 6 bases; bases outside gene matches: 9. In DNA, the CDR3 is TGTGCCAGCTGGAGGACAGGGGGACGGGCTGAAGCTTTCTTT. This codes for CASWRTGGRAEAFF.

The sample holds a few counts of this clonotype. The chain has TRBV6-5 and TRBJ1-6, with D perhaps matching TRBD1 (5 bases). Germline lookup yields CDR1 MNHEY and CDR2 SVGAGI. Trimming shortened V by 6 bases and J by 9 bases, and 15 bases separated the two germline ends. CDR3 length: 14 residues. The CDR3, as DNA: TGTGCCAGCAGCCGCGTCCAGGGCGGTTCACCCCTCCACTTT. This gives the protein CASSRVQGGSPLHF.

This clonotype came up many times. The chain couples TRBV3-1 to TRBJ1-3; tentatively, D is TRBD1 (5 bases). This CDR3 has 16 residues. Germline CDR1 and CDR2: LGHDT and YNNKEL (reference sequence). V lost 2 bases to trimming and J lost 4 bases, with 15 bases between them. The DNA of the CDR3 is TGTGCCAGCAGCCAAACTTCGGGGCTGTCCGGAAACACCATATATTTT. Amino acid sequence: CASSQTSGLSGNTIYF.

This chain connects TRBV6-2 or TRBV6-3 to TRBJ2-5; D is unclear. CDR3 length equals 13 residues. V was pared by 3 bases and J by 0 bases, with 5 bases between. Germline V gene sequence: CDR1 MNHEY, CDR2 SVGEGT. The CDR3 DNA sequence: TGTGCCAGCAGTTATGAGTACCAAGAGACCCAGTACTTC. Translating it yields CASSYEYQETQYF.

In its sample, this clonotype was seen a few times. V and J are TRBV6-2 or TRBV6-3 and TRBJ2-3; no clear D. Per the germline V gene, CDR1 is MNHEY and CDR2 is SVGEGT. The CDR3 is 13 residues long. V lost 6 bases to trimming and J lost 1 base, with 8 bases between them. As DNA, the CDR3 is TGTGCCAGCAGACAGATGGGCACAGATACGCAGTATTTT. This gives the protein CASRQMGTDTQYF.

V is TRBV7-2 and J is TRBJ2-3; D gene unclear. Germline V lookup: CDR1 SGHTA, CDR2 FQGNSA. This CDR3 has 14 residues. With 3 bases removed from V and 4 bases from J, the gap between germline ends came to 11 bases. CDR3 in DNA: TGTGCCAGCAGCTTCGGACCACATCCAGATACGCAGTATTTT. Amino acids: CASSFGPHPDTQYF.

The sample holds a few counts of this clonotype. The chain links TRBV7-3 to TRBJ2-1; 8 positions match TRBD2. Germline V gives CDR1 SGHTA, CDR2 FQGTGA. V was pared by 8 bases and J by 7 bases, with 7 bases of the junction left unmatched. CDR3 size: 13 residues. The CDR3 DNA reads as TGTGCCAGCTCTACGGGGGGGCTTAATGAGCAGTTCTTC. This gives the protein CASSTGGLNEQFF.

This clonotype occurred a few times. This sequence joins TRBV12-3 or TRBV12-4 and TRBJ1-4, with D maybe TRBD1 (5 bases). The CDR3 consists of 15 residues. Trimming took off 2 bases at V and 8 bases at J, with 15 bases between the two ends. The chain's CDR3 is CASSLNAGKDEKLFF. Written as DNA, the CDR3 is TGTGCCAGCAGTTTAAACGCAGGGAAGGACGAAAAACTGTTTTTT.

This clonotype has a handful of counts. Written as DNA, the CDR3 is TGTGCCATCAGTGAATACCTACAGGGGTCGAATGAAAAACTGTTTTTT. Translation: CAISEYLQGSNEKLFF. The chain is built from TRBV10-3 and TRBJ1-4; 7 nucleotides match TRBD1. CDR1 is ENHRY, CDR2 SYGVKD, per germline. V shed 3 bases and J 5 bases; nucleotides not matched to a gene: 9. The CDR3 is made up of 16 amino acids.

The chain is built from TRBV29-1 and TRBJ2-1, with TRBD2 as a possible D gene (5 bases). The germline V and J ends were trimmed by 3 bases and 6 bases, with 12 bases remaining between them. Germline V CDR1 and CDR2: SQVTM, ANQGSEA. This CDR3 has 13 residues. The CDR3 bases are TGCAGCGTTGATGGACTTGCTACCAATGAGCAGTTCTTC. This gives the protein CSVDGLATNEQFF.

The V gene is TRBV28, the J gene TRBJ2-7; the match to TRBD2 covers 8 bases. CDR1 and CDR2 (germline): MDHEN, SYDVKM. Unmatched junction bases numbered 4, after V lost 3 bases and J lost 0 bases. There are 15 residues in the CDR3. The CDR3 DNA is TGTGCCAGCAGTTTCGGTAGCGGGGCCTCCTACGAGCAGTACGTC. Amino acids: CASSFGSGASYEQYV.

This clonotype was detected a few times. The chain links TRBV4-3 to TRBJ2-7; D tentatively reads TRBD1 or TRBD2 (5 bases each). This CDR3 comprises 17 residues. V was pared by 3 bases and J by 5 bases, with 23 bases between. The V gene's germline CDR1 is LGHNA and CDR2 YSLEER. This chain's CDR3 is CASSQGERGPLVNEQYF. The CDR3 DNA follows: TGCGCCAGCAGCCAGGGCGAGAGGGGACCCTTAGTCAACGAGCAGTACTTC.

The V and J genes are TRBV18 and TRBJ2-1; D unclear. Trimming removed 0 bases at V and 9 bases at J, with 6 bases between. The germline V gene encodes CDR1 KGHSH and CDR2 LQKENI. The CDR3 totals 12 residues. The CDR3 DNA reads TGTGCCAGCTCACCACCTAATCCTGAGCAGTTCTTC. Its protein is CASSPPNPEQFF.

The gene calls are TRBV12-3 or TRBV12-4 and TRBJ1-1, with a possible D match to TRBD1 (5 bases). The CDR3 covers 14 residues. V shed 3 bases and J shed 10 bases, with 18 bases lying between them. The CDR3 DNA is TGTGCCAGCAGTTTGCGGGACCCTACCCGGGGAGCTTTCTTT. Translating it yields CASSLRDPTRGAFF.

The rearrangement joins TRBV4-1 to TRBJ2-4; D gene uncertain. Trimming cost V 0 bases and J 0 bases, with 6 bases left between them. The germline gives CDR1 MGHRA, CDR2 YSYEKL. The CDR3 runs to 15 residues. CDR3 region: CASSQDDLAKNIQYF. CDR3 DNA sequence: TGCGCCAGCAGCCAAGACGATCTAGCCAAAAACATTCAGTACTTC.

This clonotype came up a few times. The rearrangement uses TRBV7-2 and TRBJ1-6, with 9 positions matching TRBD1. The germline V gene has CDR1 SGHTA and CDR2 FQGNSA. This CDR3 is built from 15 residues. The ends lost 5 bases at V and 10 bases at J; junction bases unmatched: 9. The CDR3: CASSLWTGEGSPLHF. The CDR3 DNA reads TGTGCCAGCAGCCTATGGACAGGGGAAGGCTCACCCCTCCACTTT.

The V call is TRBV12-3 or TRBV12-4, the J call TRBJ1-6; 8 bases match TRBD1. This CDR3 contains 15 residues. Trimming took 4 bases from V and 7 from J; bases not matched to a gene: 6. The CDR3 DNA is TGTGCCAGCAGTTCTACGACAGGGGACAATTCACCCCTCCACTTT. Protein product: CASSSTTGDNSPLHF.

This clonotype has only a few counts. The chain couples TRBV23-1 to TRBJ2-6; unclear D gene. TRBV23-1 is an ORF; its function is uncertain. V lost 5 bases and J 4 bases, leaving 21 bases between the germline ends. This CDR3 has 18 residues. This CDR3 is CASSECDGSIPGANVLTF. CDR3 DNA: TGCGCCAGCAGTGAGTGCGACGGCTCGATCCCGGGGGCCAACGTCCTGACTTTC.

The chain recombines TRBV4-1 with TRBJ2-7, with a possible D match to TRBD1 (6 bases). Germline-derived CDR1 and CDR2 are MGHRA and YSYEKL. This CDR3 is built from 15 residues. Trimming removed 0 bases at V and 3 bases at J, with 12 bases between. CDR3 region: CASSQDPGTIYEQYF. CDR3 nucleotides: TGCGCCAGCAGCCAAGATCCCGGGACAATCTACGAGCAGTACTTC.

In its sample, this clonotype was seen many times. As DNA, the CDR3 is TGTGCCAGCAGTCCAGGGCGGGGGGAGCAGTACTTC. Protein: CASSPGRGEQYF. The gene calls are TRBV12-3 or TRBV12-4 and TRBJ2-7, with 7 nucleotides matching TRBD2. The CDR3 is 12 amino acids. Trimming cost V 5 bases and J 7 bases; bases outside gene matches: 5.

The chain is built from TRBV11-2 and TRBJ2-3; perhaps D is TRBD1 or TRBD2 (5 bases each). The CDR3 has 11 amino acids. Trimming cost V 4 bases and J 14 bases, with 13 bases left between them. From germline, CDR1 is SGHAT and CDR2 FQNNGV. The CDR3 loop is CASSSGPQLYF. DNA for the CDR3: TGTGCCAGCAGCTCGGGACCCCAACTGTATTTT.